These T cell receptor beta chains were read from a single sample in a study of T cell responses to AZD1222 COVID-19 vaccine. TCRdb keeps only in-frame clones here, not all; method: immunoSEQ multiplex PCR. The table includes about 200,000 clones, approximately 91% detected once. The sample in question was peripheral blood, obtained 28 days after the second AZD1222 dose. Source of these receptors: an adult who received the AZD1222 COVID-19 vaccine. Each CDR3 is given with its conserved first and last residue. A D gene is named only where the DNA matches it firmly. Clone sizes are given selectively: once, few, many, or a class where the clone is expanded.

cdr3_nt cdr3_aa j_call clone_size v_call d_call
TGTGCCAGCACAGCGGGCGCTGGGGCCAACGTCCTGACTTTC CASTAGAGANVLTF TRBJ2-6 - TRBV19 -
TGTGCCAGCTCAAAAACAGGGAGCTCCTACAATGAGCAGTTCTTC CASSKTGSSYNEQFF TRBJ2-1 few TRBV18 -
TGTGCCAGCAGCTTCCTGGCGGCCAGCACAGATACGCAGTATTTT CASSFLAASTDTQYF TRBJ2-3 - TRBV13 -
TGTGCCAGTAGTTCCCGGGGCTCAAATGAAAAACTGTTTTTT CASSSRGSNEKLFF TRBJ1-4 - TRBV19 -
TGTGCCAGCAGTCCTTACGTCGGGGCCCCTACAGGGTTAGCTTTCTTT CASSPYVGAPTGLAFF TRBJ1-1 - TRBV2 -
TGTGCCAGCAGCTTAAGGAGCGGGATAACCGGGGAGCTGTTTTTT CASSLRSGITGELFF TRBJ2-2 few TRBV7-6 TRBD2
TGTGCCAGCAGCTTCCTAAACAGGGGCGGCACTGAAGCTTTCTTT CASSFLNRGGTEAFF TRBJ1-1 - TRBV5-4 TRBD1
TGTGCCAGCTCACCACCCGGTGGTGCCTACGAGCAGTACTTC CASSPPGGAYEQYF TRBJ2-7 - TRBV18 -
TGTGCCAGCAGTTTAGTGGGTTGGACCTATGGCTACACCTTC CASSLVGWTYGYTF TRBJ1-2 - TRBV28 -
TGTGCCATCGGGACAGAAGGAAACACCATATATTTT CAIGTEGNTIYF TRBJ1-3 few TRBV10-3 TRBD1
TGTGCCTGGAGCGTACGGACTTCTAGCGGGAGGGCCGAAAAAGCCAAAAACATTCAGTACTTC CAWSVRTSSGRAEKAKNIQYF TRBJ2-4 once TRBV30 TRBD2
TGTGCCAGCAGCTTAGGGACAGATACGCAGTATTTT CASSLGTDTQYF TRBJ2-3 - TRBV7-9 -
TGTGCCAGCAGCTTAGGCAGGGCCCCCACTGAAGCTTTCTTT CASSLGRAPTEAFF TRBJ1-1 - TRBV7-9 -
TGCAGCGCTGGACAGGGAGCTAACTATGGCTACACCTTC CSAGQGANYGYTF TRBJ1-2 once TRBV29-1 TRBD1
TGTGCCAGCAGTACAGGTAGCAATCAGCCCCAGCATTTT CASSTGSNQPQHF TRBJ1-5 - TRBV5-5 -
TGTGCCAGCAGCTTAGGGGGACAGGGAAATTCACCCCTCCACTTT CASSLGGQGNSPLHF TRBJ1-6 - TRBV7-9 TRBD1
TGTGCCAGCAGTTCCTCGGACAGGGGGCTTTCCGGTGAGCAGTACTTC CASSSSDRGLSGEQYF TRBJ2-7 - TRBV6-5 TRBD1
TGTGCCTGCGACAGGGGGAGCACAGATACGCAGTATTTT CACDRGSTDTQYF TRBJ2-3 - TRBV30 TRBD1
TGTGCCAGCAGTCGATTCCGTCAGGGATCCGGGGAGCTGTTTTTT CASSRFRQGSGELFF TRBJ2-2 - TRBV11-3 -
TGTGCCAGCAGTTCCACCCGACAGGGTTGGGGAGAGACCCAGTACTTC CASSSTRQGWGETQYF TRBJ2-5 few TRBV27 TRBD1
TGTGCCAGCAGTTTGGGTCGGATTAGCACAGATACGCAGTATTTT CASSLGRISTDTQYF TRBJ2-3 - TRBV27 -
TGTGCCAGCAGCTTAGTCAGGGATAGCAATCAGCCCCAGCATTTT CASSLVRDSNQPQHF TRBJ1-5 - TRBV11-3 -
TGTGCCAGCAGCTCCAGGGTGGAGACCCAGTACTTC CASSSRVETQYF TRBJ2-5 - TRBV7-2 -
TGCAGTGCTAGTTGGCGGGCCCCTACAGATACGCAGTATTTT CSASWRAPTDTQYF TRBJ2-3 - TRBV20-1 -
TGTGCCACCAGCAGAGACCCTTTGAACCGGGCTCAAAATTCACCCCTCCACTTT CATSRDPLNRAQNSPLHF TRBJ1-6 - TRBV15 -
TGTGCCAGCCTTAGTAAGGGCACTGAAGCTTTCTTT CASLSKGTEAFF TRBJ1-1 - TRBV28 -
TGTGCCAGCAGCTTGGATTTTGGCGAGCAGTACTTC CASSLDFGEQYF TRBJ2-7 - TRBV5-5 -
TGTGCCAGCAGCGTATATCAGGCCCGAACAGATACGCAGTATTTT CASSVYQARTDTQYF TRBJ2-3 - TRBV9 -
TGTGCCAGCAGTCCGGGGGGGCTTGCGAGCTCTGGAAACACCATATATTTT CASSPGGLASSGNTIYF TRBJ1-3 - TRBV28 -
TGTGCCACCAGCAGGAGAACCGGGACAGGGGGCAAAGAGACCCAGTACTTC CATSRRTGTGGKETQYF TRBJ2-5 - TRBV15 TRBD1
- CASSLAGSTSAGVVYNEQFF TRBJ2-1 few TRBV7-2 -
TGTGCCAGCAGCCCCCCCGGACAGGGGATACTCTATGGCTACACCTTC CASSPPGQGILYGYTF TRBJ1-2 once TRBV3-1/TRBV3-2 TRBD1
TGTGCCAGTAGTACGGGAGCTCGATTCAGCTTCGGCGGAGCGAACACCGGGGAGCTGTTTTTT CASSTGARFSFGGANTGELFF TRBJ2-2 - TRBV19 -
TGTGCCAGCAGCTTTTATGACCGAATAGCTAACTATGGCTACACCTTC CASSFYDRIANYGYTF TRBJ1-2 - TRBV5-8 -
TGTGCCAGTAGTCCGGAAGGGGAGGGTAATCAGCCCCAGCATTTT CASSPEGEGNQPQHF TRBJ1-5 once TRBV19 -
TGCGCCAGCAGCTTGGAAGGGACACGATACACCGGGGAGCTGTTTTTT CASSLEGTRYTGELFF TRBJ2-2 - TRBV5-1 -
TGCGCCAGCAGCTTGGATGCCAGGGAAGGACAGCCCCAGCATTTT CASSLDAREGQPQHF TRBJ1-5 - TRBV5-1 -
TGTGCCAGCAGTAAGGGTACGAACACTGAAGCTTTCTTT CASSKGTNTEAFF TRBJ1-1 - TRBV6-4 -
TGTGCCAGCAGTTGGGACAGCTCCTACGAGCAGTACTTC CASSWDSSYEQYF TRBJ2-7 - TRBV5-4 TRBD1
TGTGCCAGCAGCCAAGGGGGACTAGCGGGGGGAGCGAACACCGGGGAGCTGTTTTTT CASSQGGLAGGANTGELFF TRBJ2-2 - TRBV4-2 TRBD2
TGTGCCAGCAGATTGCCCCCAGTGGCTTTCTTT CASRLPPVAFF TRBJ1-1 - TRBV6-4 -
TGTGCCAGCAGCACCTTGGGCCGGTCGAATGAAAAACTGTTTTTT CASSTLGRSNEKLFF TRBJ1-4 once TRBV7-9 -
TGTGCCAGCAGCTTACGGGACAAGCAGGCCATATATTTT CASSLRDKQAIYF TRBJ1-3 once TRBV9 -
TGTGCCAGCAGCGCCTTCGGGACAACAAACTACGAGCAGTACTTC CASSAFGTTNYEQYF TRBJ2-7 - TRBV9 -
TGTGCCAGCAGTCCTATCTTCACAGGGAACACTGAAGCTTTCTTT CASSPIFTGNTEAFF TRBJ1-1 - TRBV28 -
TGTGCCAGCAGCATCCTGGGGACTAGCGGGAGGGCCATGAACGAGCAGTACTTC CASSILGTSGRAMNEQYF TRBJ2-7 - TRBV7-2 TRBD2
TGTGCCAGCAGCTTGGTCCGAGGCAAGTCATATAACACTGAAGCTTTCTTT CASSLVRGKSYNTEAFF TRBJ1-1 - TRBV5-5 -
TGTGCCAGCAGCCAAGGGACTAGCGGCAACACCGGGGAGCTGTTTTTT CASSQGTSGNTGELFF TRBJ2-2 - TRBV3-1/TRBV3-2 TRBD2
TGTGCCAGCCGAGCAACTAATGAAAAACTGTTTTTT CASRATNEKLFF TRBJ1-4 - TRBV27 -
TGTGCCAGCAGTTTTAGCGGAGGCCGGTACGAGCAGTACTTC CASSFSGGRYEQYF TRBJ2-7 once TRBV28 -
TGTGCCAGCTCACCACTTCCCCGGACAACTAATGAAAAACTGTTTTTT CASSPLPRTTNEKLFF TRBJ1-4 - TRBV18 -
TGTGCCAGCAGCTTTGGGACAGGGGTTTTAGGGGCTAATGAAAAACTGTTTTTT CASSFGTGVLGANEKLFF TRBJ1-4 once TRBV5-6 TRBD1
TGTGCCAGCAGCTTCTCTCTAGCCGTAGTCGGGGACGAGCAGTTCTTC CASSFSLAVVGDEQFF TRBJ2-1 once TRBV5-6 -
TGTGCCAGCAGTACGGGGCCAGGGGCCGATACGCAGTATTTT CASSTGPGADTQYF TRBJ2-3 - TRBV11-1 -
TGCGCCAGCCGAAACGGGACAGGCTGCACCGGGGAGCTGTTTTTT CASRNGTGCTGELFF TRBJ2-2 - TRBV23-1 TRBD1
TGTGCCAGTAATCAGCGAAGAAATCAGCCCCAGCATTTT CASNQRRNQPQHF TRBJ1-5 few TRBV19 -
TGCAGCGTTGAAAAGCTACTAGCGGGCTACGAGCAGTACTTC CSVEKLLAGYEQYF TRBJ2-7 - TRBV29-1 TRBD2